This T cell receptor beta chain derives from a study of cytomegalovirus exposure and HLA in healthy donors. Study-wide results and caveats: Sequencing depth across donors, presence/absence analyses assumed, was roughly uniform.

This clone was counted only a few times. Antigen: not known. Primers: 60 Vbeta forward and 13 Jbeta reverse. TCRdb's table, derived via immunoSEQ multiplex PCR, lists solely in-frame clones and lacks some. The repertoire holds 150,000 to 200,000 clones, with more than 60% as singletons. The V end lost 7 bases, the J end lost 5 bases, and 15 bases lay between the germline ends. CDR1 is SGHTA and CDR2 is FQGNSA in the germline V gene. The CDR3 spans 13 residues. The sample taken for sequencing was PBMCs. The chain joins TRBV7-2 to TRBJ2-7; possibly TRBD2 for D (7 bases). The TCR originated in a female donor in good health and CMV-seronegative. The CDR3 protein is CASNFGGLNEQYF. In nucleotides, the CDR3 is TGTGCCAGCAACTTCGGGGGGCTCAACGAGCAGTACTTC.